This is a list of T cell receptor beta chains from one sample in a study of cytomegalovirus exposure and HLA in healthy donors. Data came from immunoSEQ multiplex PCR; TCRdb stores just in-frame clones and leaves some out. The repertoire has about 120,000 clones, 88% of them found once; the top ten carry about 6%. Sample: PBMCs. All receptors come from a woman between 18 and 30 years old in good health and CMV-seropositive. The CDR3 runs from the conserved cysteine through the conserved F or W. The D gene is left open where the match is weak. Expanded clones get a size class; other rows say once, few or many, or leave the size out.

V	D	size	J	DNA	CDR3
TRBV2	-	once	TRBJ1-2	TGTGCCAGCAGTAATCAGGGGATCTATGGCTACACCTTC	CASSNQGIYGYTF
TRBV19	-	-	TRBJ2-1	TGTGCCAGTAGTATCCCGTCTATGTTCTCCTACAATGAGCAGTTCTTC	CASSIPSMFSYNEQFF
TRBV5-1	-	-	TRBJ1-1	TGCGCCAGCAGCTTCGCAGGGAACACTGAAGCTTTCTTT	CASSFAGNTEAFF
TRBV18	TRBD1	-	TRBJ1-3	TGTGCCAGCTCACCCTGGACAGGCTTTGCTGGAAACACCATATATTTT	CASSPWTGFAGNTIYF
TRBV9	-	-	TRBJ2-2	TGTGCCAGCAGCGTAGCAGGCGGGGAGCTGTTTTTT	CASSVAGGELFF
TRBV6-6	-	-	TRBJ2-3	TGTGCCAGCAGCACACTAGCCGGAGATACGCAGTATTTT	CASSTLAGDTQYF
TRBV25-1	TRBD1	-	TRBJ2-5	TGTGCCAGCAGGGACAGGGGGCCTCCAATGGAGACCCAGTACTTC	CASRDRGPPMETQYF
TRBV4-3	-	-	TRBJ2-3	TGCGCCAGCGGCAGGGGAGGGGATACGCAGTATTTT	CASGRGGDTQYF
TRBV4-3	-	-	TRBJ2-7	TGCGCCAGCAGCCAAGCTTGGGACATAACCTACGAGCAGTACTTC	CASSQAWDITYEQYF
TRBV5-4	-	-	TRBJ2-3	TGTGCCAGCAGCCCCCCGGGGTCAGATACGCAGTATTTT	CASSPPGSDTQYF
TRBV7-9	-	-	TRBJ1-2	TGTGCCAGCAGCGTCGGACACGGGGCGGGATATGGCTACACCTTC	CASSVGHGAGYGYTF
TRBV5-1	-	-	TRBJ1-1	TGCGCCAGCAGCTTGCCGTGGGGGCCCGGGGACACTGAAGCTTTCTTT	CASSLPWGPGDTEAFF
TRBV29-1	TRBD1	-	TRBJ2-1	TGCAGCGTCCTACTCGGACAGGGGGCATACAATGAGCAGTTCTTC	CSVLLGQGAYNEQFF
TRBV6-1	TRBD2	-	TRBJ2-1	TGTGCCAGCAGTGAGAAAGGTAGCGGGAGGGGTAACTCCTACAATGAGCAGTTCTTC	CASSEKGSGRGNSYNEQFF
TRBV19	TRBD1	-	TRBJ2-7	TGTGCCACTCACCCGACAGGGTCCCGCTCCTACGAGCAGTACTTC	CATHPTGSRSYEQYF
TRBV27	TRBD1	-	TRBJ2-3	TGTGCCAGCAGTTACAGGGGAGATACGCAGTATTTT	CASSYRGDTQYF
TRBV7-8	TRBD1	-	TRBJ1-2	TGTGCCAGCAGCTCCTCGGACAGGGACGGATATGGCTACACCTTC	CASSSSDRDGYGYTF
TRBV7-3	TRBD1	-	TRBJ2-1	TGTGCCAGCAGCTTAGGGACAGGGACCTACAATGAGCAGTTCTTC	CASSLGTGTYNEQFF
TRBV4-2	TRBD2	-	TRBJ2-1	TGTGCCAGCAGCCGCGCGGGCGGGGGGGGTGGCAATGAGCAGTTCTTC	CASSRAGGGGGNEQFF
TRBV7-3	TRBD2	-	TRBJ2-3	TGTGCCAGCAGCCCGAATAGCGGGGGGGCCTCTTCAAATACGCAGTATTTT	CASSPNSGGASSNTQYF
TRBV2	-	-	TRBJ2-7	TGTGCCAGCAGTGAACGGGTGACCTTTGACGAGCAGTACTTC	CASSERVTFDEQYF
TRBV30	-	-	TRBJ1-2	TGTGCCTGGAAACGACAGCTAGGCCAGCACTATGGCTACACCTTC	CAWKRQLGQHYGYTF
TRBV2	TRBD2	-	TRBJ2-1	TGTGCCAGCAGGGAACTAGCGGGGGAGCAGTTCTTC	CASRELAGEQFF
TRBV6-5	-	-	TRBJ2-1	TGTGCCAGCAGTCCGGACAGCCCATACAATGAGCAGTTCTTC	CASSPDSPYNEQFF
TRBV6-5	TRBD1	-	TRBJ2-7	TGTGCCAGCAGTTACACACAGGGGGACTACGAGCAGTACTTC	CASSYTQGDYEQYF
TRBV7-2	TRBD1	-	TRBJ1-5	TGTGCCAGCAGCGTACAGGGGGCAGGTCAGCCCCAGCATTTT	CASSVQGAGQPQHF
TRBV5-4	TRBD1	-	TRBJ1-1	TGTGCCAGCAGCGCGAGGGGGCTCGGTAGCACTGAAGCTTTCTTT	CASSARGLGSTEAFF
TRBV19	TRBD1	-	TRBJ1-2	TGTGCCAGTACCGGACAGGGCGACTATGGCTACACCTTC	CASTGQGDYGYTF
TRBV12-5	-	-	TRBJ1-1	TGTGCTAGTGGTTTGGTACTTGGTCAGGGCTACACTGAAGCTTTCTTT	CASGLVLGQGYTEAFF
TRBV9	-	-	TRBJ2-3	TGTGCCAGCAGCGTAGCCGGTCGTCGCACAGATACGCAGTATTTT	CASSVAGRRTDTQYF
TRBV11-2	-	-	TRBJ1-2	TGTGCCAGCAGCTTAATGGCGGGCTATGGCTACACCTTC	CASSLMAGYGYTF
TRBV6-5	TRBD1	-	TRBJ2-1	TGTGCCAGCAGTTACGACAGGGGATTGTACAATGAGCAGTTCTTC	CASSYDRGLYNEQFF
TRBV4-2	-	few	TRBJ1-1	TGTGCCAGCAGCCAAGAGAGAGACACTGAAGCTTTCTTT	CASSQERDTEAFF
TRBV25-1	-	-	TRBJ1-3	TGTGCCAGCAGTGAAATTGGGGAGGGGTCTGGAAACACCATATATTTT	CASSEIGEGSGNTIYF
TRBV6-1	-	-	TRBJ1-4	TGTGCCAGCCGGCCAACAGCAACTAATGAAAAACTGTTTTTT	CASRPTATNEKLFF
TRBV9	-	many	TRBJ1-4	TGTGCCAGCAGCGTAGCCTCCTACGGGGAAAAACTGTTTTTT	CASSVASYGEKLFF
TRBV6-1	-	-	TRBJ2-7	TGTGCCAGCAGGCACAGGGACTACGAGCAGTACTTC	CASRHRDYEQYF
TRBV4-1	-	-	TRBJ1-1	TGCGCCAGCAGCCAGAACAGGGCTACTGAAGCTTTCTTT	CASSQNRATEAFF
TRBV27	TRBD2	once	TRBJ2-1	TGTGCCAGCAGTTTATGGCTAGCGGGGGGAAGCTCCTACAATGAGCAGTTCTTC	CASSLWLAGGSSYNEQFF
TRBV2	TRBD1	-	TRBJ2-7	TGTGCCAGCAGTGCGGCCAGGGGGTTTTCCTACGAGCAGTACTTC	CASSAARGFSYEQYF
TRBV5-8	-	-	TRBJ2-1	TGTGCCAGCAGCCCGACACTCAATGAGCAGTTCTTC	CASSPTLNEQFF